This TCR beta chain was sequenced during a study of blood T cells in healthy people across ages. Study observations and caveats: Naive and antigen-experienced cells could not be conclusively compared, given unsorted PBMCs.

Together with a sample-barcoded 5' primer, a J-beta primer mix was included in a second PCR lasting roughly 6 to 12 cycles. TCRdb re-called the 5' RACE reads through MiXCR, storing one row per CDR3 protein. The table records some 1,800,000 distinct CDR3 sequences, roughly two fifths of them present only once. Details on this clonotype: Its matching antigen is unknown.

The junction had 8 bases not matched to a gene; V was cut back by 5 bases and J by 2 bases. Germline V gene sequence: CDR1 LGHNA, CDR2 YSLEER. The CDR3 spans 16 residues. This sequence originates from a human donor in good health. What was sequenced was blood. This rearrangement joins TRBV4-3 to TRBJ1-2; 10 bases are shared with TRBD1. DNA of the CDR3: TGCGCCAGCAGCGCGGAACGACAGGGGGCGAACTATGGCTACACCTTC. It codes for CASSAERQGANYGYTF.